These T cell receptor beta chains were read from a single sample in a study of T cell responses to AZD1222 COVID-19 vaccine. The repertoire was sequenced with immunoSEQ multiplex PCR; TCRdb's copy has only in-frame clones and lacks some. The table lists about 140,000 clones, with about 2.2% in the top ten. What was sequenced was peripheral blood. These receptors all stem from an adult in good health. The CDR3 runs from the conserved cysteine through the conserved F or W. A D gene is named only where the DNA matches it firmly.

cdr3_aa,cdr3_nt,j_call,cdr3_length,d_call,v_call
CASSQDAGRRLFF,TGTGCCAGCAGCCAAGACGCTGGTCGACGGCTGTTTTTT,TRBJ2-2,13,-,TRBV3-1/TRBV3-2
CASSSRDRGGETQYF,TGTGCCAGCAGCTCCCGGGACAGGGGAGGGGAGACCCAGTACTTC,TRBJ2-5,15,TRBD1,TRBV14
CASSGRTGGFEQFF,TGTGCCAGCAGTGGCCGGACAGGGGGCTTTGAGCAGTTCTTC,TRBJ2-1,14,TRBD1,TRBV6-6
CASSPSSARWTEAFF,TGTGCCAGCAGTCCCTCTAGTGCTAGGTGGACTGAAGCTTTCTTT,TRBJ1-1,15,-,TRBV28
CASSFGGRREETQYF,TGTGCCAGCAGCTTCGGGGGCAGAAGGGAAGAGACCCAGTACTTC,TRBJ2-5,15,-,TRBV5-4
CASSGRQGLLGGYTF,TGTGCCAGCAGTGGAAGACAGGGACTATTAGGTGGCTACACCTTC,TRBJ1-2,15,TRBD1,TRBV2
CASSVGLAGGTDTQYF,TGTGCCAGCAGTGTTGGACTAGCGGGGGGCACAGATACGCAGTATTTT,TRBJ2-3,16,TRBD2,TRBV2
CASSLPGGRGNQPQHF,TGTGCCAGCAGCCTACCCGGGGGCAGGGGGAATCAGCCCCAGCATTTT,TRBJ1-5,16,TRBD1,TRBV7-9
CASRQGVDSPLHF,TGTGCCAGTCGACAGGGGGTAGATTCACCCCTCCACTTT,TRBJ1-6,13,TRBD1,TRBV19
CASSVDTGTGGGYTF,TGTGCCAGCAGCGTAGATACCGGGACAGGGGGTGGCTACACCTTC,TRBJ1-2,15,TRBD1,TRBV9
CASSQEHRSGGYTF,TGTGCCAGCAGCCAAGAGCACAGGTCGGGTGGCTACACCTTC,TRBJ1-2,14,-,TRBV4-2
CASGWVGSNYGYTF,TGTGCCAGCGGGTGGGTCGGAAGTAACTATGGCTACACCTTC,TRBJ1-2,14,-,TRBV7-9
CASGAEQSGHLYNSPLHF,TGTGCCAGTGGGGCCGAACAATCGGGACATTTGTATAATTCACCCCTCCACTTT,TRBJ1-6,18,-,TRBV19
CASRGRGPRTDTQYF,TGTGCCAGCAGAGGGCGGGGGCCTCGCACAGATACGCAGTATTTT,TRBJ2-3,15,-,TRBV2
CASSSRSMRYGYTF,TGTGCCAGCAGCTCGAGGTCTATGAGATATGGCTACACCTTC,TRBJ1-2,14,-,TRBV5-8
CASSSQGATTGGQREQYF,TGTGCCAGCAGCTCCCAAGGGGCAACAACGGGGGGGCAACGCGAGCAGTACTTC,TRBJ2-7,18,TRBD2,TRBV7-8
CASSLGEGLPLGYTF,TGTGCCAGCAGCTTGGGGGAGGGGCTCCCCCTGGGCTACACCTTC,TRBJ1-2,15,-,TRBV5-4
CASRSYPGDLNYGYTF,TGTGCCAGCAGATCTTATCCAGGTGATCTTAACTATGGCTACACCTTC,TRBJ1-2,16,-,TRBV27
CASSPVGGRLAFF,TGTGCCAGCAGCCCGGTCGGAGGCCGCTTGGCTTTCTTT,TRBJ1-1,13,-,TRBV7-2
CASWSETTEAFF,TGTGCCAGTTGGTCCGAGACCACTGAAGCTTTCTTT,TRBJ1-1,12,-,TRBV19
CATSRDLGTGRGGYTF,TGTGCCACCAGCAGAGATCTCGGCACAGGGAGGGGTGGCTACACCTTC,TRBJ1-2,16,-,TRBV15
CASSQGQRGATDTQYF,TGTGCCAGCAGCCAAGGCCAGCGGGGAGCCACAGATACGCAGTATTTT,TRBJ2-3,16,TRBD2,TRBV4-2
CASSSPLIASGANVLTF,TGTGCCAGCAGTTCCCCCTTAATTGCATCTGGGGCCAACGTCCTGACTTTC,TRBJ2-6,17,-,TRBV11-2
CASSSRPVDYNSPLHF,TGCGCCAGCAGCTCTCGCCCGGTTGACTATAATTCACCCCTCCACTTT,TRBJ1-6,16,-,TRBV5-1
CSARQGHGYTF,TGCAGTGCCCGACAGGGGCATGGCTACACCTTC,TRBJ1-2,11,TRBD1,TRBV20-1
CAWSVRGGYTF,TGTGCCTGGAGTGTACGGGGGGGCTACACCTTC,TRBJ1-2,11,-,TRBV30
CASSLGTGPNNSPLHF,TGCGCCAGCAGCTTAGGGACAGGGCCAAATAATTCACCCCTCCACTTT,TRBJ1-6,16,TRBD1,TRBV5-1
CASSPQGSGATDTQYF,TGCGCCAGCAGCCCTCAGGGAAGCGGGGCCACAGATACGCAGTATTTT,TRBJ2-3,16,TRBD2,TRBV4-3
CAIAGTSKDTQYF,TGTGCCATCGCCGGGACTAGCAAAGATACGCAGTATTTT,TRBJ2-3,13,TRBD2,TRBV10-3
CSAASGVGYTF,TGCAGTGCAGCCTCAGGGGTTGGCTACACCTTC,TRBJ1-2,11,-,TRBV20-1
CASSRDRGPFGYTF,TGTGCCAGCAGTCGGGACAGGGGGCCTTTTGGCTACACCTTC,TRBJ1-2,14,TRBD1,TRBV28
CASSQVVRRGGGDTEAFF,TGTGCCAGCAGCCAAGTAGTCAGGAGAGGGGGAGGGGACACTGAAGCTTTCTTT,TRBJ1-1,18,-,TRBV4-2
CASITPGQPQHF,TGTGCCAGCATTACCCCTGGTCAGCCCCAGCATTTT,TRBJ1-5,12,-,TRBV6-5
CASSYVRGGQETQYF,TGCGCCAGCAGCTACGTCCGTGGTGGACAAGAGACCCAGTACTTC,TRBJ2-5,15,-,TRBV5-1
CASSQPSKTQYF,TGTGCCAGCAGCCAACCTAGTAAGACCCAGTACTTC,TRBJ2-5,12,-,TRBV3-1/TRBV3-2
CASSNGYGYTF,TGTGCCAGCAGCAATGGCTATGGCTACACCTTC,TRBJ1-2,11,-,TRBV7-9
CASSLEGPGQGVNEQYF,TGTGCCAGCAGCTTGGAAGGACCAGGACAGGGGGTCAACGAGCAGTACTTC,TRBJ2-7,17,TRBD1,TRBV5-5
CSVEDTSGVSWEQYF,TGCAGCGTTGAGGACACTAGCGGGGTCTCGTGGGAGCAGTACTTC,TRBJ2-7,15,TRBD2,TRBV29-1
CASSLGYYEQYF,TGTGCCAGCAGCTTAGGGTACTACGAGCAGTACTTC,TRBJ2-7,12,-,TRBV11-2
CATSRDLRRGLNEQFF,TGTGCCACCAGCAGAGATTTGCGGAGGGGGCTAAATGAGCAGTTCTTC,TRBJ2-1,16,-,TRBV15
CASSQDKGAPVTQYF,TGTGCCAGCAGCCAAGATAAGGGGGCCCCAGTGACCCAGTACTTC,TRBJ2-5,15,TRBD1,TRBV3-1/TRBV3-2
CASSGNTRDRPTDTQYF,TGCGCCAGCAGTGGGAACACCCGGGACAGGCCCACAGATACGCAGTATTTT,TRBJ2-3,17,TRBD1,TRBV10-1
CASSQYSSTTNYGYTF,TGTGCCAGCAGCCAATACTCCAGTACGACTAACTATGGCTACACCTTC,TRBJ1-2,16,-,TRBV16
CASSSTGQEGETQYF,TGTGCCAGCAGCTCCACGGGACAGGAGGGGGAGACCCAGTACTTC,TRBJ2-5,15,TRBD1,TRBV7-2
CASTPEPSKAGGLFYNEQFF,TGTGCCAGCACCCCGGAACCCTCAAAGGCGGGGGGCCTTTTCTACAATGAGCAGTTCTTC,TRBJ2-1,20,TRBD2,TRBV27
CASSLRSPILSGTQYF,TGTGCCAGCAGCTTACGGTCCCCCATACTCTCAGGGACCCAGTACTTC,TRBJ2-5,16,-,TRBV7-7
CASSISSGAWQPQHF,TGTGCCAGTAGTATTTCATCGGGGGCTTGGCAGCCCCAGCATTTT,TRBJ1-5,15,-,TRBV19
CASSQAASGAYEQYF,TGTGCCAGCAGCCAGGCAGCTAGCGGGGCGTACGAGCAGTACTTC,TRBJ2-7,15,TRBD2,TRBV3-1/TRBV3-2
CASSQVYQGGNSGNTIYF,TGTGCCAGCAGCCAAGTTTATCAGGGCGGAAACTCTGGAAACACCATATATTTT,TRBJ1-3,18,-,TRBV3-1/TRBV3-2
CASSQEGTSSGQPQHF,TGCGCCAGCTCCCAGGAGGGCACCTCCTCCGGTCAGCCCCAGCATTTT,TRBJ1-5,16,-,TRBV23-1
CASSIPTGGEAFF,TGTGCCAGTAGTATCCCGACAGGGGGCGAAGCTTTCTTT,TRBJ1-1,13,TRBD1,TRBV19
CASNTAGYSNQPQHF,TGTGCCAGCAACACCGCGGGGTATAGCAATCAGCCCCAGCATTTT,TRBJ1-5,15,-,TRBV5-8
CASSYVWGADYEQYF,TGTGCCAGCAGTTACGTTTGGGGGGCTGACTACGAGCAGTACTTC,TRBJ2-7,15,-,TRBV6-5
CASSTTGGTYGYTF,TGTGCCAGTAGTACGACAGGGGGCACGTATGGCTACACCTTC,TRBJ1-2,14,TRBD1,TRBV19
CASHIQGAGSPLHF,TGTGCCAGCCATATACAGGGGGCCGGTTCACCCCTCCACTTT,TRBJ1-6,14,TRBD1,TRBV6-6
CASSGMGRGEAFF,TGTGCCAGCAGTGGCATGGGGAGAGGGGAAGCTTTCTTT,TRBJ1-1,13,-,TRBV12-3/TRBV12-4
CASSGREGGTEAFF,TGTGCCAGCAGTGGCCGGGAAGGAGGCACTGAAGCTTTCTTT,TRBJ1-1,14,-,TRBV2
CASSMDRGGTEAFF,TGTGCCAGCAGCATGGACAGGGGAGGCACTGAAGCTTTCTTT,TRBJ1-1,14,TRBD1,TRBV6-6
CASSLWGGYGYTF,TGTGCCAGCAGTTTATGGGGGGGCTATGGCTACACCTTC,TRBJ1-2,13,-,TRBV28